Included here is one T cell receptor (beta chain) sequence, with context. Its cognate antigen has yet to be identified. The sample holds no much larger clone one base away, and base qualities are not on file. All donors were healthy Caucasians. The twin cohort comprised three pairs of female monozygotic twins, all aged roughly 18 to 30 years. CD4+ and CD8+ T cell populations were isolated with positive isolation kits from Invitrogen. This record comes from a study of identical twins (dated by TCRdb to between 2015 and 2016). About the full investigation: To test whether fetal clonotypes persist, this study deep-sequenced TCR alpha and beta repertoires from monozygotic twins, from unrelated adults of various ages, and from cord blood. Replicate twin experiments were performed at different times using different library preparation protocols to rule out contamination.

The library was generated by 5' RACE. Sequencing relied on an Illumina HiSeq 2000. A universal primer binding site was added through template switching, and the final cDNA carried a unique molecular identifier so that TCR cDNA molecules could be counted accurately. First-strand cDNA for TCR alpha and beta chains was synthesized from specific primers in the conserved constant-segment region. Each cDNA library was double barcoded, with a SMART-Mk sample barcode plus Illumina barcodes, to control for contamination. Two successive PCR steps introduced TruSeq adapter sequences along with Illumina sample barcodes. Sequencing of the TCR alpha and beta cDNA libraries was done on the Illumina HiSeq platform using custom primers. As for the authors' bioinformatics: MiGEC was used to process raw reads and extract unique molecular identifiers, and MiXCR was used to find CDR3 positions. Recombination models were inferred per individual with the repgenHMM and IGoR tools using an EM algorithm. The analysis of shared clonotypes was done with the tcR package in R, with sharing normalized by the product of cloneset sizes. To study raw recombination without the effects of thymic and clonal selection, out-of-frame nonproductive sequences were analyzed. Using fastp at Q25 and MiXCR, TCRdb reprocessed the public reads and kept productive beta chains. Each record represents a unique CDR3 protein, reported with the most common genes and DNA among its rows. The V and J calls were determined by TCRdb, not by the authors. The sample contains about 480,000 distinct CDR3 sequences, more than 13% of them found a single time. Clones ranked in the top ten supply roughly 0.56% of the sample.

The CDR3, from cysteine to phenylalanine, totals 12 residues. Only the CDR3 DNA stays, 36 bases, in frame from base 1. V is clipped by 5 bases and J by 7 bases, and the sequence between their germline boundaries is 9 bases long. The germline V gene gives CDR1 as SGHVS and CDR2 as FQNEAQ. Study-wide findings and limitations: The excess sharing between twins in beta out-of-frame sequences was weaker because fewer shared sequences reduced the signal-to-noise ratio. Zero-insertion analyses could be partly confounded by invariant T cells such as MAIT and iNKT, though diverse VJ usage argued against such confounding for most clonotypes. Conclusions relied on cross-sectional statistical analysis, since the same donors could not be followed over many years. In monozygotic twins, out-of-frame TCR alpha sharing was systematically underestimated by recombination models, although the models agreed with sharing between unrelated individuals. Fewer insertions were carried by abundant cord blood beta clonotypes, a similar but weaker trend appeared in young adult naive repertoires, and no such trend appeared in memory repertoires. Compared with coincidental sharing between unrelated individuals, out-of-frame TCR alpha sequences shared between twins showed an excess of sequences with low generation probability.

The same specimen was also included in a second study, on yellow fever vaccine responses in identical twins. Taken from the second paper: The T cell response to vaccination in identical twins was reported by the authors to appear partly convergent and partly personalized. In the study, vaccine-responding T cell clones were precisely tracked in identical twins.

This sequence was found in a woman aged 18 to 35 in good health. The sequence is built from TRBV7-8 and TRBJ1-5; the D gene is unclear. Sequenced: CD4+ T cells sorted from blood. The CDR3 here reads CASSGVGQPQHF. In nucleotides, the sequence is TGTGCCAGCAGCGGGGTGGGGCAGCCCCAGCATTTT.